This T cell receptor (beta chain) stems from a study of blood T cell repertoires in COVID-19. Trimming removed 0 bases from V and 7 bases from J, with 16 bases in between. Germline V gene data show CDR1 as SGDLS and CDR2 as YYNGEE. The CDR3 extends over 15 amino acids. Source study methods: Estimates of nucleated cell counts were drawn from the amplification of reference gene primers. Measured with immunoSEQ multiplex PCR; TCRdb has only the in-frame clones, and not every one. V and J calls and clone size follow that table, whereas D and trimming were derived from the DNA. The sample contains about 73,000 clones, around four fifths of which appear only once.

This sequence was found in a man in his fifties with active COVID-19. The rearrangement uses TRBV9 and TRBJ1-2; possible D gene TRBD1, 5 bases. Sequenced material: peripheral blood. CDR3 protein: CASSVDVGRAAGYTF. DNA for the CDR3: TGTGCCAGCAGCGTAGACGTCGGCAGGGCAGCTGGCTACACCTTC.